Listed here are 2 T cell receptor beta chains from one sample, sequenced in a study of spatial heterogeneity in lung cancer. The time point: blood taken at disease recurrence. Tumor, nontumor lung or frozen PBMC supplied whole RNA that was sequenced unsorted. TCRdb called the 5' RACE reads again in MiXCR, with one record for every CDR3 protein. This sample carries 9,000 or so distinct CDR3 sequences, 3.9% of them seen once, and the ten largest clones take 15% to 20%. The sequencing here drew on PBMCs, taken at recurrence. The receptor source for this set is a female donor with early-stage non-small cell lung cancer.

By frequency in the sample, this clonotype is medium-sized. This beta chain is a stray read from a library made for alpha chains; its abundance is not meaningful. This chain joins TRBV5-1 and TRBJ2-7; D not resolved. Germline loops: CDR1 SGHRS, CDR2 YFSETQ. CDR3 length: 12 amino acids. The germline V and J ends were trimmed by 2 bases and 4 bases, with 7 bases remaining between them. The CDR3 DNA is TGCGCCAGCAGCTTTGACGTATACGAGCAGTACTTC. Its protein is CASSFDVYEQYF.

This clonotype has at least ten counts. This beta chain is an unintended read in a library built for alpha chains; its size means little. CDR3 bases: TGTGCCAGCAGCTTGGGACGGACGGACCAAGAGACCCAGTACTTC. Its protein is CASSLGRTDQETQYF. The rearrangement links TRBV7-3 to TRBJ2-5; D may be TRBD1 or TRBD2 (5 bases each). The V gene lost 3 bases and the J gene lost 0 bases, with 11 bases spanning the gap. Germline assignment: CDR1 SGHTA and CDR2 FQGTGA. The CDR3 sequence is 15 residues long.